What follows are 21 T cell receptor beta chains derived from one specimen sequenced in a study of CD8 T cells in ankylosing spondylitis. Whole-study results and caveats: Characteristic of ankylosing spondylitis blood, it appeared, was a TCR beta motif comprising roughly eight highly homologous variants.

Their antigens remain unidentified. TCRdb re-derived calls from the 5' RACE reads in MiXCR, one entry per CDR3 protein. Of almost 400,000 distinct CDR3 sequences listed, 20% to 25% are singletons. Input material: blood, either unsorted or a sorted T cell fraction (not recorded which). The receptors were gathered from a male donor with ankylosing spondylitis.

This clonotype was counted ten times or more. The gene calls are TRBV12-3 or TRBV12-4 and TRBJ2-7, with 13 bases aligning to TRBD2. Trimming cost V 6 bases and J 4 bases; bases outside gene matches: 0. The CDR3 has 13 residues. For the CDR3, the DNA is TGTGCCAGCAGGACTAGCGGGAGGTACGAGCAGTACTTC. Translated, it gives CASRTSGRYEQYF.

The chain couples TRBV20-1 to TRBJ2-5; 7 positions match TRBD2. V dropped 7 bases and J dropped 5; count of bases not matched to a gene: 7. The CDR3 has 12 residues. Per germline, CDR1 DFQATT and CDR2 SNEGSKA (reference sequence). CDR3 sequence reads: CSGLVAGETQYF. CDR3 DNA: TGCAGTGGGTTGGTAGCGGGTGAGACCCAGTACTTC.

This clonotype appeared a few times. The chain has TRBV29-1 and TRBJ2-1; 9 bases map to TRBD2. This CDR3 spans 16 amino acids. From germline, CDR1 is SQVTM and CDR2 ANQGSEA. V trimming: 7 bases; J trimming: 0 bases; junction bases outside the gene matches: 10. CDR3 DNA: TGCAGCGCCGAGCAGCGGGAGGCGAGCTCCTACAATGAGCAGTTCTTC. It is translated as CSAEQREASSYNEQFF.

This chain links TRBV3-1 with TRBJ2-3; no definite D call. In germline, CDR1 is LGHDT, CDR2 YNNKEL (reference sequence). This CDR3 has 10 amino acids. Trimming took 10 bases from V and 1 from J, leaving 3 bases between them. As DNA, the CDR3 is TGTGCCACGGGCACAGATACGCAGTATTTT. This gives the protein CATGTDTQYF.

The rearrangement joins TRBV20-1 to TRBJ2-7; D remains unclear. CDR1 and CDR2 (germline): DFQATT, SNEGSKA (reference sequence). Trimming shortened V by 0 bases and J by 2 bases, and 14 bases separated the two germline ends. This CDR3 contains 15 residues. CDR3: CSARDIRNPTYEQYF. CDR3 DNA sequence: TGCAGTGCTAGAGATATCAGGAATCCAACCTACGAGCAGTACTTC.

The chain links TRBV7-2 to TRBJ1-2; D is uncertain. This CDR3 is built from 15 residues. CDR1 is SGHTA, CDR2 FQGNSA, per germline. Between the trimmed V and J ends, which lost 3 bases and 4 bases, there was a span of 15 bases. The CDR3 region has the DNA TGTGCCAGCAGCTTCAGGACGGCGACGGGCTATGGCTACACCTTC. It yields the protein CASSFRTATGYGYTF.

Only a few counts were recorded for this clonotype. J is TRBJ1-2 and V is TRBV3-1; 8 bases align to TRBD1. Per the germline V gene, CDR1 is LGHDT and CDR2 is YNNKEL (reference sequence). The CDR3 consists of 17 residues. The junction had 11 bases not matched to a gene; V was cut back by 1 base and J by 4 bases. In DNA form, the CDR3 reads TGTGCCAGCAGCCAAGGGGCAGGGGGCGGATTGGGCTATGGCTACACCTTC. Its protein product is CASSQGAGGGLGYGYTF.

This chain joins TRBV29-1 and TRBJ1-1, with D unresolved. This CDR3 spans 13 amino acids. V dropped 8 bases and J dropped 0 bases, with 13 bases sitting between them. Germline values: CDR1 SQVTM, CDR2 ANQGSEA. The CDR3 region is CSHRLEMNTEAFF. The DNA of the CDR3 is TGCAGCCACCGACTTGAAATGAACACTGAAGCTTTCTTT. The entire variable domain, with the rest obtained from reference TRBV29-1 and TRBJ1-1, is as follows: SAVISQKPSRDICQRGTSLTIQCQVDSQVTMMFWYRQQPGQSLTLIATANQGSEATYESGFVIDKFPISRPNLTFSTLTVSNMSPEDSSIYLCSHRLEMNTEAFFGQGTRLTVV.

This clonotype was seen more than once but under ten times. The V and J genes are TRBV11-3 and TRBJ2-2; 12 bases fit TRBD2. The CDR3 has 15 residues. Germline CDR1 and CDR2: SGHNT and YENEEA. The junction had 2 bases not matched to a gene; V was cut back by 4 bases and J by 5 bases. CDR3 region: CASSSLAGGTGELFF. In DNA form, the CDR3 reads TGTGCCAGCAGCTCCCTAGCGGGAGGGACCGGGGAGCTGTTTTTT.

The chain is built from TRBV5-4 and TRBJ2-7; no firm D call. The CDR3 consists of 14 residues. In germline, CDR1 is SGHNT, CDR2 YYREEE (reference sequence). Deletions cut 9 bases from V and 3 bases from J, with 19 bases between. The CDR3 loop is CAISGPRTYYEQYF. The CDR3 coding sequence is TGTGCCATTTCTGGACCCCGGACCTACTACGAGCAGTACTTC. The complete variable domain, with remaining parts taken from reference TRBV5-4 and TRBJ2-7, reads ETGVTQSPTHLIKTRGQQVTLRCSSQSGHNTVSWYQQALGQGPQFIFQYYREEENGRGNFPPRFSGLQFPNYSSELNVNALELDDSALYLCAISGPRTYYEQYFGPGTRLTVT.

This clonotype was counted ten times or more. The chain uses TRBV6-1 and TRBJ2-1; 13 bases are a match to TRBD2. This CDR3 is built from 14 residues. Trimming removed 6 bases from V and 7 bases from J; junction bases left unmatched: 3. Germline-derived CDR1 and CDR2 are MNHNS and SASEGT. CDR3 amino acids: CASSGTSGKNEQFF. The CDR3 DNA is TGTGCCAGCAGCGGGACTAGCGGGAAGAATGAGCAGTTCTTC.

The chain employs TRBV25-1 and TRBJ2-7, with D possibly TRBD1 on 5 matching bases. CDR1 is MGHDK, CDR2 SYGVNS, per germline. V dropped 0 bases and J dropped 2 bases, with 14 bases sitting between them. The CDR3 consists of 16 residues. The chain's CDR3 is CASSEYRTLVPYEQYF. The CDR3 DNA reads TGTGCCAGCAGTGAATACCGGACACTCGTTCCCTACGAGCAGTACTTC.

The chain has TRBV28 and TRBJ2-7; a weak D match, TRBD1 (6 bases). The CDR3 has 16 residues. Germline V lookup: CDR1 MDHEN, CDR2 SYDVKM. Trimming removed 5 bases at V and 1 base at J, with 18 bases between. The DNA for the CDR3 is TGTGCCAGCAGTCCCGGTGGGGGCAGGTTTTCCTACGAGCAGTACTTC. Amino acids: CASSPGGGRFSYEQYF.

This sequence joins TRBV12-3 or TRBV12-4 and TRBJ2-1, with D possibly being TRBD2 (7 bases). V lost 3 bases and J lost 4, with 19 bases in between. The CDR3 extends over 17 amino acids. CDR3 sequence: CASSFIGGEGRYNEQFF. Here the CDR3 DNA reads TGTGCCAGCAGTTTTATAGGGGGGGAGGGCCGTTACAATGAGCAGTTCTTC.

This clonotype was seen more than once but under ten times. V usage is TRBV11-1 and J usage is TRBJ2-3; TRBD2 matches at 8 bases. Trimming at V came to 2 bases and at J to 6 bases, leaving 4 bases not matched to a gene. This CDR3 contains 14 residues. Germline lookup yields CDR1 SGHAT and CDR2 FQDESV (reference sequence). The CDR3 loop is CASSLTAGADTQYF. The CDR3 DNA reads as TGTGCCAGCAGCTTAACAGCGGGAGCGGATACGCAGTATTTT. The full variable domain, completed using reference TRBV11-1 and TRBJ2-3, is EAEVAQSPRYKITEKSQAVAFWCDPISGHATLYWYRQILGQGPELLVQFQDESVVDDSQLPKDRFSAERLKGVDSTLKIQPAELGDSAMYLCASSLTAGADTQYFGPGTRLTVL.

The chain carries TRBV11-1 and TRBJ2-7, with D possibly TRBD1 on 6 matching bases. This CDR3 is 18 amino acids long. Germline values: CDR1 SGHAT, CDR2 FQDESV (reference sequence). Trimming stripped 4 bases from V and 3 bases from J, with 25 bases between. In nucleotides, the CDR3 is TGTGCCAGCAGCTCTCACTCCCCGACAGGTTCTTCCGGCTACGAGCAGTACTTC. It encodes CASSSHSPTGSSGYEQYF.

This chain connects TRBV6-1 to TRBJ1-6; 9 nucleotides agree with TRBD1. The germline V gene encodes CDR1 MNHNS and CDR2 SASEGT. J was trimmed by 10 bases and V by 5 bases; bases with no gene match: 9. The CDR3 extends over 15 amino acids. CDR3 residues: CASSRTGEGWSPLHF. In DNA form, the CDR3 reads TGTGCCAGCAGTCGGACAGGGGAAGGGTGGTCACCCCTCCACTTT.

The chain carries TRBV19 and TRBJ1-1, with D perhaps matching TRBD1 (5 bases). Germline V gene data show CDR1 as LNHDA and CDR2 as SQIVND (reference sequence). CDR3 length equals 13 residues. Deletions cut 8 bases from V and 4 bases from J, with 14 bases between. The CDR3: CASLPRDVTEAFF. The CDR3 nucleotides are TGTGCCAGTCTCCCCCGGGACGTCACTGAAGCTTTCTTT.

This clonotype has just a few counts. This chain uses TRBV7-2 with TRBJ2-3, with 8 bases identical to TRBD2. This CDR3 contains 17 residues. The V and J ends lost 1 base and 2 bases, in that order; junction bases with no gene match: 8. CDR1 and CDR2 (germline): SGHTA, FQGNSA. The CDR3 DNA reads TGTGCCAGCAGCTTAGGCCGGCTAGCGGGCAACACAGATACGCAGTATTTT. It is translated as CASSLGRLAGNTDTQYF.

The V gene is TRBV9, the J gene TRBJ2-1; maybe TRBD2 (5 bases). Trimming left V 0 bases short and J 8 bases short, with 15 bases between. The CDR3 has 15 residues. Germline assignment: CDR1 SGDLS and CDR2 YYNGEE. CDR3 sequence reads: CASSVASQRWHEQFF. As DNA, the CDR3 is TGTGCCAGCAGCGTAGCAAGTCAGCGGTGGCATGAGCAGTTCTTC.

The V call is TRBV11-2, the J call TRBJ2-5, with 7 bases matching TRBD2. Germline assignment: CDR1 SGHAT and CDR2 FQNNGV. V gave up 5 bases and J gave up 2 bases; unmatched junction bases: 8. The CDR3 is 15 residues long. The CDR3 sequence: CASSPDLAVQETQYF. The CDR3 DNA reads TGTGCCAGCAGCCCCGACCTAGCGGTACAAGAGACCCAGTACTTC.